The clone carrying this T cell receptor (beta chain) was found a few times. Original processing notes: Amplifying reference gene primers gave estimates of nucleated cell counts. The repertoire was sequenced with immunoSEQ multiplex PCR; TCRdb's copy has only in-frame clones and lacks some. D and trimming come from the DNA, and the V and J calls and clone size come from that table. The sample shows 77,000 or so clones, 75% to 90% of them seen only once. These data originate in a study of blood T cell repertoires in COVID-19. About the research overall: Donors in the United States, Italy and Spain gave samples during acute or convalescent COVID-19. Sources were T cells, B-cell-depleted T cells, or PBMCs; the material itself was cDNA or gDNA.

Germline V gives CDR1 MNHEY, CDR2 SMNVEV (reference sequence). This CDR3 region has 14 residues. The V and J ends lost 3 bases and 6 bases respectively, with 14 bases between them. The TCR comes from a man older than 75 with acute or convalescent COVID-19. This chain links TRBV27 with TRBJ1-1; TRBD1 might be the D (5 bases). The sample consisted of peripheral blood. CDR3 DNA sequence: TGTGCCAGCAGTTTCCGACAGCGAGGATCTGAAGCTTTCTTT. Its translation: CASSFRQRGSEAFF.